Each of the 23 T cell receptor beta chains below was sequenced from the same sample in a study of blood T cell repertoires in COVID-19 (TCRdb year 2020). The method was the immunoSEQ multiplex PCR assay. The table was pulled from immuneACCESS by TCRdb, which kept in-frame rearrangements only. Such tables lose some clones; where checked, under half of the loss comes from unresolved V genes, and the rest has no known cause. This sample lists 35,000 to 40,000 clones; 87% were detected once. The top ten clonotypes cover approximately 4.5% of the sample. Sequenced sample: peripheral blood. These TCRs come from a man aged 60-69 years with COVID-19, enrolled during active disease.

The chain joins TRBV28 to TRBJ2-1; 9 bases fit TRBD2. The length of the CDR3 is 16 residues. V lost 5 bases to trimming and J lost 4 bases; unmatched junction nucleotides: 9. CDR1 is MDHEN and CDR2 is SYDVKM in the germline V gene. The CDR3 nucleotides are TGTGCCAGCAGTACCTTCGCGGGAGGGCCTTACAATGAGCAGTTCTTC. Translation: CASSTFAGGPYNEQFF.

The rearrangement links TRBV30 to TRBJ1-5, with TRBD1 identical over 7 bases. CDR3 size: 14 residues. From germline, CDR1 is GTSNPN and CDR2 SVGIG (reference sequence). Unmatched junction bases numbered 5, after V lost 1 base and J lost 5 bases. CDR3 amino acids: CAWSEGQIDQPQHF. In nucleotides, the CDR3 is TGTGCCTGGAGTGAGGGACAGATCGATCAGCCCCAGCATTTT.

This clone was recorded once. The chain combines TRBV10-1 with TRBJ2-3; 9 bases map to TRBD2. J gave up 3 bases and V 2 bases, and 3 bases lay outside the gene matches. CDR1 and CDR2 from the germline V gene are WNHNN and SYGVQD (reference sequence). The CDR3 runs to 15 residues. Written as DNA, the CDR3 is TGCGCCAGCAGTGAGGGGCTAGCGGGGACAGATACGCAGTATTTT. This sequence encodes CASSEGLAGTDTQYF.

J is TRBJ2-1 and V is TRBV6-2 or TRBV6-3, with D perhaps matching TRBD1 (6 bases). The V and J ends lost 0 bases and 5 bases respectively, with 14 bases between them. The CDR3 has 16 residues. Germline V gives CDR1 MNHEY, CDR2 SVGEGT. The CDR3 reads CASSYSRGQWDNEQFF. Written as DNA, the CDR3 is TGTGCCAGCAGTTACTCGAGAGGACAGTGGGACAATGAGCAGTTCTTC.

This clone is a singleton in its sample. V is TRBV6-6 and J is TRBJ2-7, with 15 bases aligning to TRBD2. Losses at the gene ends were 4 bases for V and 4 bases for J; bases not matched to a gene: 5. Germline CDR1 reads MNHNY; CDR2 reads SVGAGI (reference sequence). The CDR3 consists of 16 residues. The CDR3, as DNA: TGTGCCAGCAGTTTTGGACTAGCGGGAGGGCAATACGAGCAGTACTTC. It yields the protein CASSFGLAGGQYEQYF.

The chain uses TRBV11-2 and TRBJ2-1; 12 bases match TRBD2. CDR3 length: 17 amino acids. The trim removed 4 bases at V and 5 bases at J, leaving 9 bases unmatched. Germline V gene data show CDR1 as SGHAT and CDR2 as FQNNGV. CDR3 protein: CASSSQTSGSLHNEQFF. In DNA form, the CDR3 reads TGTGCCAGCAGCTCTCAGACTAGCGGGAGCCTCCACAATGAGCAGTTCTTC.

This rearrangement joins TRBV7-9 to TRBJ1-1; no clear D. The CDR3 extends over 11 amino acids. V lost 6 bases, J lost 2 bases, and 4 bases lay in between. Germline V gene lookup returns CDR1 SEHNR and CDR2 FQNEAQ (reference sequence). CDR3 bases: TGTGCCAGCAGATCAAACACTGAAGCTTTCTTT. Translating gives CASRSNTEAFF. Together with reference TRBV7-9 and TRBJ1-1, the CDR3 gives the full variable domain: DTGVSQNPRHKITKRGQNVTFRCDPISEHNRLYWYRQTLGQGPEFLTYFQNEAQLEKSRLLSDRFSAERPKGSFSTLEIQRTEQGDSAMYLCASRSNTEAFFGQGTRLTVV.

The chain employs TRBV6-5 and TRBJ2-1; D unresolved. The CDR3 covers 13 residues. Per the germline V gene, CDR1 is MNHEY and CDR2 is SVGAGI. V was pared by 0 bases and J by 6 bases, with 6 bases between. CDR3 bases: TGTGCCAGCAGTTACTCGTTATCCAATGAGCAGTTCTTC. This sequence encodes CASSYSLSNEQFF.

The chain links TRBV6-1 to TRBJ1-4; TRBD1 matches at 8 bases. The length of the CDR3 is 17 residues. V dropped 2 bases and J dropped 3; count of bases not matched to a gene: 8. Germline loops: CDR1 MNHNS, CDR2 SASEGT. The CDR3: CASSEWPPGQANEKLFF. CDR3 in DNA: TGTGCCAGCAGTGAATGGCCACCGGGACAGGCTAATGAAAAACTGTTTTTT.

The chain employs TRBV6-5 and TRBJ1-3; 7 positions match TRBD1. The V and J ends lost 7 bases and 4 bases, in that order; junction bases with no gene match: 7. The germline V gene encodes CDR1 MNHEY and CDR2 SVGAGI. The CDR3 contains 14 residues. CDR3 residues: CASIIGGSGNTIYF. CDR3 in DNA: TGTGCCAGCATCATAGGGGGCTCAGGAAACACCATATATTTT.

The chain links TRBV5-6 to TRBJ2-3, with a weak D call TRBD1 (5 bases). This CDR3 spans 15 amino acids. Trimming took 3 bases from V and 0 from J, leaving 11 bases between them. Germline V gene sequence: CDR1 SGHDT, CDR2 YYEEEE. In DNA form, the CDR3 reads TGTGCCAGCAGCTGGGGCGTGAGTAGCACAGATACGCAGTATTTT. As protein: CASSWGVSSTDTQYF.

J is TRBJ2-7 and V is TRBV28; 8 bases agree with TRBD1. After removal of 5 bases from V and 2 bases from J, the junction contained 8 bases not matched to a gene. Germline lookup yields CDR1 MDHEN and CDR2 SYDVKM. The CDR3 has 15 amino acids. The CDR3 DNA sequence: TGTGCCAGCAGTCTCCCCGGGACAGGCGCCTACGAGCAGTACTTC. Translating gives CASSLPGTGAYEQYF. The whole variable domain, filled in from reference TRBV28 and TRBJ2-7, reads DVKVTQSSRYLVKRTGEKVFLECVQDMDHENMFWYRQDPGLGLRLIYFSYDVKMKEKGDIPEGYSVSREKKERFSLILESASTNQTSMYLCASSLPGTGAYEQYFGPGTRLTVT.

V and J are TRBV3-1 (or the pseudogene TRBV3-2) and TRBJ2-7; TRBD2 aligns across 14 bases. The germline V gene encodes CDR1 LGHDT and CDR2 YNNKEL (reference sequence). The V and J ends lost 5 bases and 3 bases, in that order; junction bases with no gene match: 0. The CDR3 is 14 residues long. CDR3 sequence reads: CASSGTSGGYEQYF. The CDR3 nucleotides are TGTGCCAGCAGCGGGACTAGCGGGGGCTACGAGCAGTACTTC.

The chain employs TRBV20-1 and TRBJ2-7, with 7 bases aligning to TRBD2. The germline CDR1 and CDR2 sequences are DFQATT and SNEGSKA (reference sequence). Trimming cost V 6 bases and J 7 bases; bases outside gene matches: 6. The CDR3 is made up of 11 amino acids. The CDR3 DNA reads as TGCAGTGCGGTACTGGGGGGGGAGCAGTACTTC. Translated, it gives CSAVLGGEQYF.

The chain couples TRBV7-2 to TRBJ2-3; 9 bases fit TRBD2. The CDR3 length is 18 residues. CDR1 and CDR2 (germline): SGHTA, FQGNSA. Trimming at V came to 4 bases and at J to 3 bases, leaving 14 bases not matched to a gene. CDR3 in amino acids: CASSSPLAPGLATDTQYF. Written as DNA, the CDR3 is TGTGCCAGCAGCTCCCCCCTGGCCCCGGGACTAGCAACAGATACGCAGTATTTT.

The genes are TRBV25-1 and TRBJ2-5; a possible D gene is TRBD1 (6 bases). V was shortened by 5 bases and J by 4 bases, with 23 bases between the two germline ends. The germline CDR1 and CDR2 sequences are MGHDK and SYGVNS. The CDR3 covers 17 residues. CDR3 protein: CASSHPRDIGWGETQYF. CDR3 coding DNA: TGTGCCAGCAGTCACCCCCGGGACATTGGGTGGGGAGAGACCCAGTACTTC.

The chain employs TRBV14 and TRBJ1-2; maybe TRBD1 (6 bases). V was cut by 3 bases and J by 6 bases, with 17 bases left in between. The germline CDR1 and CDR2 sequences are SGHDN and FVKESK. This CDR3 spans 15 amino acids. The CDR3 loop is CASSHSLGGTNGYTF. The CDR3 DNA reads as TGTGCCAGCAGCCATAGTCTAGGGGGAACCAATGGCTACACCTTC.

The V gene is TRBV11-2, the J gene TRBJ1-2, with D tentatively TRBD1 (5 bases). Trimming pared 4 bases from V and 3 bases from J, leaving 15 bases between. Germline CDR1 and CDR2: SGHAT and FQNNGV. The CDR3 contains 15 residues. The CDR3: CASSSRTGPDYGYTF. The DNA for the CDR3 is TGTGCCAGCAGCTCCCGAACAGGTCCGGACTATGGCTACACCTTC.

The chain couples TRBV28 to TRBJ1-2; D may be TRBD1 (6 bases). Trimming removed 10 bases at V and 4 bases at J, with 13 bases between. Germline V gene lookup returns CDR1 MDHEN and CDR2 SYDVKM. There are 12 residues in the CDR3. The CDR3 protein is CATAQGSYGYTF. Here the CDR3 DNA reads TGTGCCACCGCACAGGGATCCTATGGCTACACCTTC.

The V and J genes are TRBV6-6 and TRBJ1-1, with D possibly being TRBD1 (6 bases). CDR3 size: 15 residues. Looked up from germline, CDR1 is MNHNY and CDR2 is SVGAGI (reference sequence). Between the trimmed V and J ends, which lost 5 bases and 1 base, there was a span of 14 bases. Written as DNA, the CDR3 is TGTGCCAGCAGTACAGGGATCCTCCAGAACACTGAAGCTTTCTTT. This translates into CASSTGILQNTEAFF.

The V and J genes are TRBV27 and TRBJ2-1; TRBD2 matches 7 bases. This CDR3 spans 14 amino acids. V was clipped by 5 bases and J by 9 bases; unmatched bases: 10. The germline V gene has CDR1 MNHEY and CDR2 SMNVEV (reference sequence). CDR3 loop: CASSGTGGRVEQFF. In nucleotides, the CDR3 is TGTGCCAGCAGTGGAACGGGGGGTCGGGTTGAGCAGTTCTTC.

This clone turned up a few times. The CDR3 here is CASSLGAGEAYNEQFF. The CDR3 bases are TGTGCCAGCAGTTTAGGGGCGGGAGAGGCCTACAATGAGCAGTTCTTC. The J gene is TRBJ2-1, the V gene TRBV27; 7 nucleotides match TRBD2. CDR3 size: 16 residues. The V and J ends lost 2 bases and 2 bases, in that order; junction bases with no gene match: 6. In germline, CDR1 is MNHEY, CDR2 SMNVEV (reference sequence).

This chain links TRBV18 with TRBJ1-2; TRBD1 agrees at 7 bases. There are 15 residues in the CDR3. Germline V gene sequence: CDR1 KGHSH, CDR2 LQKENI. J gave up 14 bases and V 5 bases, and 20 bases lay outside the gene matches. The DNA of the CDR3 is TGTGCCAGCTCAATCCACTTATCGGGGGACAGTAGTATAACCTTC. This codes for CASSIHLSGDSSITF. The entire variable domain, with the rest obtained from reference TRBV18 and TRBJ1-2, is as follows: NAGVMQNPRHLVRRRGQEARLRCSPMKGHSHVYWYRQLPEEGLKFMVYLQKENIIDESGMPKERFSAEFPKEGPSILRIQQVVRGDSAAYFCASSIHLSGDSSITFGSGTRLTVV.